Reported below is one T cell receptor beta chain. The data stem from a study of technical replicates of blood from a few donors. This table comes from immunoSEQ multiplex PCR, and its TCRdb copy is limited to in-frame clones, with some not included. The profile covers about 80,000 clones, with 95% to 98% appearing a single time and 0.22% taken by the ten largest. The CDR3 consists of 15 residues. From germline, CDR1 is MRHNA and CDR2 SNTAGT. The V end lost 0 bases, the J end lost 7 bases, and 12 bases lay between the germline ends. The V gene is TRBV6-4, the J gene TRBJ1-4, with D perhaps matching TRBD1 (6 bases). The clonotype was recovered from a human donor in good health. The sequenced sample consisted of T cells isolated from PBMCs. This CDR3 reads CASSDSQDSLEKLFF. For the CDR3, the DNA is TGTGCCAGCAGTGACTCCCAGGACAGTCTTGAAAAACTGTTTTTT.